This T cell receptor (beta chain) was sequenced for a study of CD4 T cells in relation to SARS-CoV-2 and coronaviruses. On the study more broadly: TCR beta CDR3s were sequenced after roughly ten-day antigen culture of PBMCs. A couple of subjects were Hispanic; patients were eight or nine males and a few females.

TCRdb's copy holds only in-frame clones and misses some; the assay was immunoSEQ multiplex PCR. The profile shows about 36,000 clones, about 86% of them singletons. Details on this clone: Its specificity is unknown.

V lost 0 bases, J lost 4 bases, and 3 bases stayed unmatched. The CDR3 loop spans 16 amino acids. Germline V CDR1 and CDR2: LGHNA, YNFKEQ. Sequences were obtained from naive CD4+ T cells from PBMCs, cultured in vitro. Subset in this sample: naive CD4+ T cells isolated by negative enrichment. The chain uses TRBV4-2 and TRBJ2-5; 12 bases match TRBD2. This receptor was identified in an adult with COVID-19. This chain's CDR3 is CASSQDLAGGLETQYF. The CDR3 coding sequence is TGTGCCAGCAGCCAAGATCTAGCGGGAGGGTTAGAGACCCAGTACTTC.